This T cell receptor beta chain appears in the sequencing data of a study of T-cell reconstitution after alpha-beta-depleted transplantation in children. V dropped 0 bases and J dropped 5 bases, with 13 bases sitting between them. The CDR3 covers 14 residues. The germline V gene encodes CDR1 DFQATT and CDR2 SNEGSKA (reference sequence). Regarding this clonotype: Antigen unknown.

Molecular barcoding with unique molecular identifiers was used for the TCRbeta library. TCRdb reanalysed the PCR reads using MiXCR and keeps one entry per CDR3 protein. The sample has around 440,000 distinct CDR3 sequences; more than 9% are singletons. Overall study findings and caveats: Most T-cell counts and diversity one year after the transplant came from T cells that were newly produced. Several hundred rapidly expanded clones from non-depleted graft cells reportedly supplied alpha-beta T cells about two months post-transplant. TCRbeta diversity was high at day 60 in some patients (a result of surviving recipient T cells and thymic progenitors).

This sequence joins TRBV20-1 and TRBJ2-5; D not resolved. The receptor comes from a child between 2 and 9 years old with inherited bone marrow failure, due to receive a stem cell transplant. This sample comprised PBMCs, obtained before TCRalphabeta/CD19-depleted stem cell transplant. The CDR3 reads CSARDSGHGETQYF. CDR3 nucleotides: TGCAGTGCTAGAGATTCGGGTCATGGGGAGACCCAGTACTTC.